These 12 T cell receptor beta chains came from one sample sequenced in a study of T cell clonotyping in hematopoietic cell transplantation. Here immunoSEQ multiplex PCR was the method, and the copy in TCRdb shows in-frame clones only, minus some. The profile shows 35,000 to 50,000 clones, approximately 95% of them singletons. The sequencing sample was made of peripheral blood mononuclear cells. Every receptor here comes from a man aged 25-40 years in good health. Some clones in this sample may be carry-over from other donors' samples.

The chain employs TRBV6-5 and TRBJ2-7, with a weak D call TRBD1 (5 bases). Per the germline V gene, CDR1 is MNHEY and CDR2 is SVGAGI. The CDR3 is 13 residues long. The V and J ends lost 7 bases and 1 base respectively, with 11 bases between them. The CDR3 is CASISQVSYEQYF. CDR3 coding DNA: TGTGCCAGCATCTCACAGGTTTCCTACGAGCAGTACTTC.

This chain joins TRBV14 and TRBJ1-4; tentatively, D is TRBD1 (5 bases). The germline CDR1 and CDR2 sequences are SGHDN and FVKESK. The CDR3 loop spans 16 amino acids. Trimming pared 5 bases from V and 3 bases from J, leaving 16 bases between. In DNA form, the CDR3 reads TGTGCCAGCAGCTCTCAAAGGGGAGGCTCTAATGAAAAACTGTTTTTT. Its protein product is CASSSQRGGSNEKLFF. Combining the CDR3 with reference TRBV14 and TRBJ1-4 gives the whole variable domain EAGVTQFPSHSVIEKGQTVTLRCDPISGHDNLYWYRRVMGKEIKFLLHFVKESKQDESGMPNNRFLAERTGGTYSTLKVQPAELEDSGVYFCASSSQRGGSNEKLFFGSGTQLSVL.

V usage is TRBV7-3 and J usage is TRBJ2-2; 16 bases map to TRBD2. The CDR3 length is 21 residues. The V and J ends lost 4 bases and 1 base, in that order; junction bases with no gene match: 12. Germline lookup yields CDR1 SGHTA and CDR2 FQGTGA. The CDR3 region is CASSSIGTSGGAWMNTGELFF. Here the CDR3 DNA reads TGTGCCAGCAGCTCTATCGGGACTAGCGGGGGGGCTTGGATGAACACCGGGGAGCTGTTTTTT.

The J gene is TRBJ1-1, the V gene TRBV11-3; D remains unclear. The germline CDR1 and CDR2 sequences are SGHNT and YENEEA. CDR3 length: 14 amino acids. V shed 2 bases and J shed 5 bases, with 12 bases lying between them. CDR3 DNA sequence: TGTGCCAGCAGCTTATCGGGCCTGGGAACTGAAGCTTTCTTT. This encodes CASSLSGLGTEAFF.

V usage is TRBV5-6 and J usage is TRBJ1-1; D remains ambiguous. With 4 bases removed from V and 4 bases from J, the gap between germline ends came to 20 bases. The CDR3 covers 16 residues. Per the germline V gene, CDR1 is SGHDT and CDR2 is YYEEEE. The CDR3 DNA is TGTGCCAGCAGCCTATTCGGGAGGGAAGAGGGCACTGAAGCTTTCTTT. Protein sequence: CASSLFGREEGTEAFF.

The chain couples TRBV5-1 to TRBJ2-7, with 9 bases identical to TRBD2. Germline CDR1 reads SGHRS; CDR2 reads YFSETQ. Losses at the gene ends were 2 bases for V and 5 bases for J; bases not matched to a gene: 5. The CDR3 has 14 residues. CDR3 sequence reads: CASSFGAGGNEQYF. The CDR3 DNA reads TGCGCCAGCAGCTTTGGGGCGGGGGGGAACGAGCAGTACTTC.

CDR3 in amino acids: CSVGTGAREQYF. CDR3 coding DNA: TGCAGCGTGGGGACAGGGGCGCGGGAGCAGTACTTC. This chain joins TRBV29-1 and TRBJ2-7; 10 nucleotides agree with TRBD1. Germline V CDR1 and CDR2: SQVTM, ANQGSEA. Losses at the gene ends were 6 bases for V and 7 bases for J; bases not matched to a gene: 6. This CDR3 is 12 amino acids long.

CDR3 in amino acids: CASSLAPGNQPQHF. The CDR3 coding sequence is TGTGCCAGCAGCTTAGCCCCTGGCAATCAGCCCCAGCATTTT. The J gene is TRBJ1-5, the V gene TRBV7-8; no reliable D call. Trimming pared 0 bases from V and 2 bases from J, leaving 5 bases between. The CDR3 sequence is 14 residues long. The V gene's germline CDR1 is SGHVS and CDR2 FQNEAQ.

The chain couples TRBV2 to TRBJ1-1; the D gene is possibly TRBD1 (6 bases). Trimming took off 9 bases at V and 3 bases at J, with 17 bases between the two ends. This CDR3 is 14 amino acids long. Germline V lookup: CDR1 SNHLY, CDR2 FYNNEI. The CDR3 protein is CARGGQGMDTEAFF. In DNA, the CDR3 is TGTGCCAGGGGGGGGCAGGGGATGGACACTGAAGCTTTCTTT.

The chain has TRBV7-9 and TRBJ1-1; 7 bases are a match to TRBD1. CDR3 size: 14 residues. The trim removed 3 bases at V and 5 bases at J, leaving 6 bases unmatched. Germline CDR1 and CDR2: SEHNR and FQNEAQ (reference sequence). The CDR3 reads CASSFYRGRTEAFF. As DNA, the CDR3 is TGTGCCAGCAGCTTTTATAGGGGGCGGACTGAAGCTTTCTTT.

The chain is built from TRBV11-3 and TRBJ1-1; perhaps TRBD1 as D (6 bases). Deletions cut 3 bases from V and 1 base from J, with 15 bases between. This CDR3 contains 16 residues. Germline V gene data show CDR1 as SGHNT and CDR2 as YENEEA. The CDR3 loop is CASSFQGPGKNTEAFF. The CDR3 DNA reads TGTGCCAGCAGCTTCCAGGGGCCTGGTAAGAACACTGAAGCTTTCTTT.

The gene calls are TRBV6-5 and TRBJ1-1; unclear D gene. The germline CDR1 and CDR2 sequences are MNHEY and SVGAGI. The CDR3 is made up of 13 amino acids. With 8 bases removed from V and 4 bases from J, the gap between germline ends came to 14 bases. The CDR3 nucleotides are TGTGCCAGCGGCTTGGGAATCAGCACTGAAGCTTTCTTT. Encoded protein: CASGLGISTEAFF.